This TCR beta chain was recovered during a study of T cell changes during pregnancy in multiple sclerosis. Sequenced by immunoSEQ multiplex PCR; TCRdb stores in-frame clones only, minus some. This sample has under 55,000 clones, with around 94% found just once. CDR1 and CDR2 from the germline V gene are MNHEY and SVGAGI. The V segment lost 4 bases and the J segment 2 bases; nucleotides outside the gene matches: 4. There are 15 residues in the CDR3. This chain joins TRBV6-5 and TRBJ2-5; 10 bases fit TRBD2. Sequences were derived from CD4+ T cells from peripheral blood mononuclear cells, sampled in the third trimester of pregnancy. This TCR derives from a female donor with multiple sclerosis, enrolled in a pregnancy study. For the CDR3, the DNA is TGTGCCAGCAGTTTCTGGACTAGCGGTCAAGAGACCCAGTACTTC. This encodes CASSFWTSGQETQYF.